Detailed here is one TCR beta chain. What it recognizes is unknown. Treatment reported: approximately nine-day PBMC culture with coronavirus spike peptide pools or control peptides (ViraFEST assay). Per germline, CDR1 MDHEN and CDR2 SYDVKM. CDR3 length: 14 residues. V lost 6 bases and J lost 4; bases outside the gene matches: 7. The record originates from a study of vaccination and CD4 T cells after COVID-19. The wider study: Post-COVID draws followed diagnosis by a median roughly 93 days (range 35 to 161). SARS-CoV-2, HCoV-NL63, HCoV-OC43 and HCoV-229E supplied the overlapping spike peptides used to stimulate cells.

Sequencing of the DNA from cultured CD4+ T cells was carried out with the Oncomine TCR Beta short-read assay. A single record per CDR3 protein comes from TCRdb applying MiXCR to the PCR reads. Among under 20,000 distinct CDR3 sequences listed, roughly 31% were seen once. This receptor was obtained from a human donor with COVID-19. The material sequenced was cultured CD4+ T cells from blood. V gene TRBV28 combines with J gene TRBJ2-7, with 9 nucleotides matching TRBD1. DNA of the CDR3: TGTGCCAGCAGGCTACAGGGGGCAGGGTACGAGCAGTACTTC. As protein: CASRLQGAGYEQYF. The entire variable domain, with the rest obtained from reference TRBV28 and TRBJ2-7, is as follows: DVKVTQSSRYLVKRTGEKVFLECVQDMDHENMFWYRQDPGLGLRLIYFSYDVKMKEKGDIPEGYSVSREKKERFSLILESASTNQTSMYLCASRLQGAGYEQYFGPGTRLTVT.